This T cell receptor (beta chain) was found in a study of blood T cells in healthy people across ages (dated by TCRdb to between 2014 and 2017). Describing the broader study: In model experiments, template switching captured roughly one uniquely barcoded TCR beta cDNA molecule for every two T cells. The study measured age-related changes in TCR beta repertoire diversity using deep sequencing normalized with unique cDNA molecular identifiers. The donors were divided into four age groups: young (average roughly 15 years), middle-aged (approximately 41), aged (about 60) and long-lived (about 90). To avoid experimental bias, donors of different ages were spread randomly across the sequencing lanes. Using the same blood draw, the study looked at two additional independent replicas of 1 million unique cDNA reads for two donors, one aged 18 to 30 and the other aged 80 or older. What the research found in general, with its limitations: A strong correlation was found between observed TCR beta diversity and the percentage of naive T cells measured by flow cytometry. Bulk unsorted PBMC profiling prevented conclusive comparison of naive and antigen-experienced compartments. Compared with the aged group, the long-lived group had more naive CD4+ T cells, fewer expanded clones and increased TCR diversity, suggesting age selection. Observed TCR beta diversity per million T cells fell roughly linearly with age, and a significant reduction was already apparent by age roughly 41. Because the CMV infection status of the donors was unknown, age-related changes in expanded clonotypes may potentially have been confounded. Estimates of total diversity from one million sequenced T cells were regarded as lower bounds and underestimates.

Systemically healthy Caucasian individuals from Russia, 35 to 40 in total and aged about 6 to 100 years, were included as donors. Each donor gave around 9.5 milliliters of peripheral blood, collected into EDTA-treated Vacutainer tubes. PBMCs were isolated by Ficoll-Paque density-gradient centrifugation, with at least 7 million obtained per sample. Trizol reagent was used to extract total RNA from the PBMCs, yielding at least 5 micrograms per sample. For every donor, flow cytometry on a PBMC aliquot measured the percentage of naive CD45RAhigh/CD27high T cells. Receptor amplification or capture employed 5' RACE. The instrument was an Illumina HiSeq 2500. A second about 7 to 12 cycle PCR used a sample-barcoded 5' primer and a J-beta primer mix. A template-switch 5' adaptor carrying 12 random nucleotides introduced a unique molecular identifier onto each TCR beta cDNA molecule. Each sample yielded at least 3 million CDR3-containing paired-end reads. The Mint cDNA synthesis kit, primed by a TRBC-specific oligonucleotide, was used to synthesize first-strand cDNA from all RNA. After uracil-DNA glycosylase treatment, a first 18-cycle PCR used universal primers M1SS and BC2_uni_R on all cDNA. As for the original processing: For normalization, 1 million high-quality reads, each with a distinct molecular identifier, were randomly selected from each sample. Instead of being binned into consensus sequences, reads that shared molecular identifiers were thrown out. CDR3 identification, clonotype clustering and error correction used MiTCR with a Q25 quality threshold and the strictest error-elimination algorithm. A nonparametric unseen species model using Euler transformation provided a lower-bound estimate of total TCR beta diversity. Clones were called with MiXCR by TCRdb after fastp trimmed the public reads at Q25, and only in-frame beta chains were retained. Under each unique CDR3 protein, matching rows form one entry showing the most common genes and DNA. TCRdb, not the authors, supplied the V and J calls. The sample contains 650,000 to 1,000,000 distinct CDR3 sequences, around 36% of them found a single time. 10% to 15% of the sample rests with the top ten.

This clonotype appeared many times. The antigen it recognizes is unknown. Qualities for individual bases were not recorded, and no much larger clone is one base off. V was cut back by 6 bases and J by 2 bases, leaving a gap of 11 bases between them. Spanning cysteine to phenylalanine, the CDR3 consists of 15 amino acids. The only DNA kept is the CDR3, 45 bases in frame from the first base. The V gene is TRBV12-3 or TRBV12-4 and the J gene is TRBJ1-6; the D gene is perhaps TRBD1, on 5 matching bases. Sequencing was done on a sample of blood. The source is a man younger than 35 in good health. At the DNA level, the sequence is TGTGCCAGCAGCCTGGGGCGGGCCTATAATTCACCCCTCCACTTT. This is translated as CASSLGRAYNSPLHF.